This T cell receptor beta chain was observed in a study of blood T cells in healthy people across ages. Primers used in a second PCR of roughly 6 to 12 cycles were a sample-barcoded 5' primer and a J-beta primer mix. From the 5' RACE reads, TCRdb called clonotypes with MiXCR, one entry per CDR3 protein. The sample records about 800,000 distinct CDR3 sequences, around a quarter being singletons. This clonotype was recorded a few times. This CDR3 has 14 amino acids. J lost 5 bases, V lost 3 bases, and 2 bases had no gene match. CDR1 SGDLS and CDR2 YYNGEE come from the germline V gene. The data also belong to a second study, concerning T cells of mothers and their children.

This clonotype was obtained from a boy between 5 and 17 years old in good health. The rearrangement joins TRBV9 to TRBJ2-5; 12 bases are shared with TRBD2. Specimen: blood. The chain's CDR3 is CASSAGLAGETQYF. CDR3 sequence (DNA): TGTGCCAGCAGCGCCGGACTAGCGGGGGAGACCCAGTACTTC.